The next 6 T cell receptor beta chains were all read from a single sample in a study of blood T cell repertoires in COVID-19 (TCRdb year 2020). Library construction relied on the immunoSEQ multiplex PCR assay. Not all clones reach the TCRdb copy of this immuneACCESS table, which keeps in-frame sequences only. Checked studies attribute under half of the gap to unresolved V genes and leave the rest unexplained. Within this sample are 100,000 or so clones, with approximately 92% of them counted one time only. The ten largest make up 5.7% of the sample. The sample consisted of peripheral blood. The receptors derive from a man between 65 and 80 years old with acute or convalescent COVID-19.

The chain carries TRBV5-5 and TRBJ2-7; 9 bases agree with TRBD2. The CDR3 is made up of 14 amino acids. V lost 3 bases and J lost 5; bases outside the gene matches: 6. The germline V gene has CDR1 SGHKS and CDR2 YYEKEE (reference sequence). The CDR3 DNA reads TGTGCCAGCAGCTCGGGACTAGCTTCTCACGAGCAGTACTTC. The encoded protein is CASSSGLASHEQYF.

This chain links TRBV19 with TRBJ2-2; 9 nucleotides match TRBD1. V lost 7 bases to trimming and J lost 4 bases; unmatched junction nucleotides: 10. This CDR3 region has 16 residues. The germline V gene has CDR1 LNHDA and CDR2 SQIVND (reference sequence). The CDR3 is CASKAHRGQGTGELFF. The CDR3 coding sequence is TGTGCCAGTAAAGCCCACAGGGGGCAGGGCACCGGGGAGCTGTTTTTT. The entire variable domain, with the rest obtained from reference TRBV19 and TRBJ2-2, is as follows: DGGITQSPKYLFRKEGQNVTLSCEQNLNHDAMYWYRQDPGQGLRLIYYSQIVNDFQKGDIAEGYSVSREKKESFPLTVTSAQKNPTAFYLCASKAHRGQGTGELFFGEGSRLTVL.

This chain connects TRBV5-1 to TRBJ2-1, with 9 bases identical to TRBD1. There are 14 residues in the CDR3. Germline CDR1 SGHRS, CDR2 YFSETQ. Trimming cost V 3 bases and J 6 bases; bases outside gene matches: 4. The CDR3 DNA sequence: TGCGCCAGCAGCTGGGGACAGGGTGGCAATGAGCAGTTCTTC. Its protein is CASSWGQGGNEQFF.

The chain's CDR3 is CASRTGQIMNTEAFF. In DNA form, the CDR3 reads TGTGCCAGTAGAACGGGACAGATTATGAACACTGAAGCTTTCTTT. The gene calls are TRBV19 and TRBJ1-1, with 7 bases identical to TRBD1. The CDR3 is made up of 15 amino acids. Germline V gene sequence: CDR1 LNHDA, CDR2 SQIVND (reference sequence). The J segment lost 0 bases and the V segment lost 6 bases, leaving 7 bases of the junction unmatched.

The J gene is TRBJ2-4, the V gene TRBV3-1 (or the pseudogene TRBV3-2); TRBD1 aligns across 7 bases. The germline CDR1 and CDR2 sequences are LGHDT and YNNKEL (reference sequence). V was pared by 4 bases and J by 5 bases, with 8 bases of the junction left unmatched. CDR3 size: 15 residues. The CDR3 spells CASSPDRARQNIQYF. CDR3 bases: TGTGCCAGCAGCCCCGACAGGGCCCGACAAAACATTCAGTACTTC.

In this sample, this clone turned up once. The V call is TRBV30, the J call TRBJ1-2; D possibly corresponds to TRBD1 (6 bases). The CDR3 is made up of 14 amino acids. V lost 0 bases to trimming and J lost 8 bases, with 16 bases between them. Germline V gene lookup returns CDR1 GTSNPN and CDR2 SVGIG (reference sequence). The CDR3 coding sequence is TGTGCCTGGAGTGTCTCCCCCCTGCAGGGGGGCTACACCTTC. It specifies CAWSVSPLQGGYTF.